Below, 18 T cell receptor beta chains from the same sample are listed, as sequenced in a study of cytomegalovirus exposure and HLA in healthy donors. PCR amplification relied on 60 Vbeta primers (plus 13 Jbeta primers). Only in-frame clones appear in the TCRdb table, and some are missing; sequencing was by immunoSEQ multiplex PCR. The sample carries around 130,000 clones, almost 85% recorded once. The sequencing sample was made of PBMCs. These receptors all stem from a boy aged 2 to 9 in good health and CMV-seronegative.

The chain is built from TRBV5-8 and TRBJ2-4; 9 positions agree with TRBD1. Looked up from germline, CDR1 is SGHTS and CDR2 is YDEGEE. The CDR3 sequence is 15 residues long. J lost 5 bases, V lost 7 bases, and 10 bases had no gene match. Written as DNA, the CDR3 is TGTGCCAGCCCCGACTCACAGGGGGCCGAAAACATTCAGTACTTC. Translated: CASPDSQGAENIQYF.

The chain recombines TRBV14 with TRBJ1-1; weak D call: TRBD1 (6 bases). The CDR3 is 14 amino acids. V was clipped by 4 bases and J by 7 bases, with 16 bases between them. In germline, CDR1 is SGHDN, CDR2 FVKESK. This CDR3 reads CASSLDRDTFEAFF. The CDR3 DNA is TGTGCCAGCAGCCTCGACCGGGACACCTTTGAAGCTTTCTTT. Full variable domain (remainder filled in from reference TRBV14 and TRBJ1-1): EAGVTQFPSHSVIEKGQTVTLRCDPISGHDNLYWYRRVMGKEIKFLLHFVKESKQDESGMPNNRFLAERTGGTYSTLKVQPAELEDSGVYFCASSLDRDTFEAFFGQGTRLTVV.

The chain couples TRBV6-5 to TRBJ2-5, with unresolved D. The CDR3 is made up of 15 amino acids. CDR1 and CDR2 from the germline V gene are MNHEY and SVGAGI. The ends were cut back, 0 bases at V and 5 bases at J, with 13 bases in the middle. As DNA, the CDR3 is TGTGCCAGCAGTTACTCGACTTTGGCTAAGGAGACCCAGTACTTC. Encoded protein: CASSYSTLAKETQYF.

This clone was found once. The chain is built from TRBV7-9 and TRBJ2-1; D may be TRBD2 (6 bases). This CDR3 contains 12 residues. Germline V gene data show CDR1 as SEHNR and CDR2 as FQNEAQ (reference sequence). The germline V and J ends were trimmed by 5 bases and 9 bases, with 11 bases remaining between them. CDR3 region: CASSVTSSEQFF. Here the CDR3 DNA reads TGTGCCAGCAGCGTCACTAGCAGTGAGCAGTTCTTC.

Notes on this clone: The sample carries other DNA sequences with the same CDR3. The chain joins TRBV4-3 to TRBJ1-2, with a possible D match to TRBD1 (6 bases). Germline-derived CDR1 and CDR2 are LGHNA and YSLEER. This CDR3 contains 16 residues. The germline V and J ends were trimmed by 0 bases and 4 bases, with 15 bases remaining between them. The CDR3 DNA is TGCGCCAGCAGCCAAGATAAGACAGGATCTAGCTATGGCTACACCTTC. This sequence encodes CASSQDKTGSSYGYTF.

The V and J genes are TRBV25-1 and TRBJ2-7; 11 bases map to TRBD1. There are 14 residues in the CDR3. From germline, CDR1 is MGHDK and CDR2 SYGVNS. The V gene end was trimmed by 3 bases and the J gene end by 4 bases; junction bases not matched to a gene: 2. The CDR3 nucleotides read TGTGCCAGCAGTGACCGGGACAGGGGGTACGAGCAGTACTTC. This encodes CASSDRDRGYEQYF.

V and J are TRBV7-9 and TRBJ2-1; 9 bases are a match to TRBD1. The germline CDR1 and CDR2 sequences are SEHNR and FQNEAQ (reference sequence). V gave up 4 bases and J gave up 7 bases; unmatched junction bases: 5. This CDR3 region has 14 residues. The CDR3 bases are TGTGCCAGCAGCTCCGGGACAGGGAGGAATGAGCAGTTCTTC. Protein: CASSSGTGRNEQFF.

This chain uses TRBV6-6 with TRBJ2-1; D may be TRBD2 (7 bases). Trimming shortened V by 0 bases and J by 6 bases, and 12 bases separated the two germline ends. CDR1 is MNHNY and CDR2 is SVGAGI in the germline V gene (reference sequence). This CDR3 contains 15 residues. As DNA, the CDR3 is TGTGCCAGCAGTTACTCGGAGGGGGGGCCCAATGAGCAGTTCTTC. This sequence encodes CASSYSEGGPNEQFF.

The DNA of the CDR3 is TGTGCCGCCCCTGCGGGAGGGCCAGATACGCAGTATTTT. This codes for CAAPAGGPDTQYF. The chain recombines TRBV7-9 with TRBJ2-3, with 9 bases fitting TRBD2. The CDR3 extends over 13 amino acids. Germline values: CDR1 SEHNR, CDR2 FQNEAQ (reference sequence). V lost 11 bases, J lost 4 bases, and 7 bases stayed unmatched.

The chain is built from TRBV14 and TRBJ2-1, with D possibly matching TRBD2 (5 bases). CDR3 length equals 14 residues. Per the germline V gene, CDR1 is SGHDN and CDR2 is FVKESK. V lost 3 bases and J 8 bases, leaving 14 bases between the germline ends. This chain's CDR3 is CASSHRGAAHEQFF. In nucleotides, the CDR3 is TGTGCCAGCAGCCACCGGGGTGCGGCCCATGAGCAGTTCTTC.

V usage is TRBV18 and J usage is TRBJ2-1; TRBD2 might be the D (6 bases). This CDR3 region has 17 residues. Per the germline V gene, CDR1 is KGHSH and CDR2 is LQKENI. Deletions cut 2 bases from V and 7 bases from J, with 21 bases between. The CDR3 coding sequence is TGTGCCAGCTCACCAGAGAGGCCTTCCTTTGGGGGGAATGAGCAGTTCTTC. Protein product: CASSPERPSFGGNEQFF. The full variable domain, completed using reference TRBV18 and TRBJ2-1, is NAGVMQNPRHLVRRRGQEARLRCSPMKGHSHVYWYRQLPEEGLKFMVYLQKENIIDESGMPKERFSAEFPKEGPSILRIQQVVRGDSAAYFCASSPERPSFGGNEQFFGPGTRLTVL.

The chain employs TRBV11-2 and TRBJ2-7; TRBD1 agrees at 8 bases. The CDR3 loop spans 20 amino acids. Losses at the gene ends were 0 bases for V and 6 bases for J; bases not matched to a gene: 22. Looked up from germline, CDR1 is SGHAT and CDR2 is FQNNGV. CDR3 nucleotides: TGTGCCAGCAGCTTAGATAGTGGTAGGACAGGGCTCTTAACTGACCGCGAGCAGTACTTC. Encoded protein: CASSLDSGRTGLLTDREQYF.

For this clone: Other DNA sequences of this sample code for an identical CDR3. The chain combines TRBV20-1 with TRBJ1-1, with 7 bases that match TRBD1. V shed 4 bases, J shed 8 bases, and the junction held 1 base outside the gene matches. CDR3 length: 10 amino acids. Germline CDR1 is DFQATT and CDR2 is SNEGSKA (reference sequence). The CDR3 loop reads CSATGGEAFF. Here the CDR3 DNA reads TGCAGTGCTACAGGGGGGGAAGCTTTCTTT.

The CDR3 coding sequence is TGCGCCAGCAGCCTTGACAGTAACTATGGCTACACCTTC. Protein product: CASSLDSNYGYTF. This chain joins TRBV4-1 and TRBJ1-2, with D tentatively TRBD1 (5 bases). V gave up 4 bases and J gave up 1 base, with 7 bases separating them. This CDR3 is built from 13 residues. CDR1 is MGHRA and CDR2 is YSYEKL in the germline V gene.

The chain is built from TRBV19 and TRBJ2-1; possible D gene TRBD2, 5 bases. CDR1 LNHDA and CDR2 SQIVND come from the germline V gene (reference sequence). The CDR3 spans 15 residues. Trimming shortened V by 3 bases and J by 4 bases, and 13 bases separated the two germline ends. The CDR3 DNA is TGTGCCAGTAGTATGGGGAGCCTAGAATACAATGAGCAGTTCTTC. It encodes CASSMGSLEYNEQFF.

About this clone itself: The same CDR3 is also encoded by other DNA sequences in this sample. V usage is TRBV29-1 and J usage is TRBJ1-2, with D maybe TRBD1 (6 bases). Trimming removed 6 bases at V and 4 bases at J, with 9 bases between. The CDR3 spans 11 residues. From germline, CDR1 is SQVTM and CDR2 ANQGSEA. The CDR3 DNA reads as TGCAGCGTGGACAGTCTCTATGGCTACACCTTC. Encoded protein: CSVDSLYGYTF. The variable domain in full, with the rest retrieved from reference TRBV29-1 and TRBJ1-2, is SAVISQKPSRDICQRGTSLTIQCQVDSQVTMMFWYRQQPGQSLTLIATANQGSEATYESGFVIDKFPISRPNLTFSTLTVSNMSPEDSSIYLCSVDSLYGYTFGSGTRLTVV.

This CDR3 is CASTRPLSSEQYV. The CDR3 region has the DNA TGTGCCAGCACCCGACCGCTGTCTAGCGAGCAGTACGTC. V usage is TRBV7-3 and J usage is TRBJ2-7; the D is unclear. Germline V gene lookup returns CDR1 SGHTA and CDR2 FQGTGA. V dropped 7 bases and J dropped 6 bases, with 16 bases sitting between them. The CDR3 is made up of 13 amino acids.

The chain joins TRBV6-1 to TRBJ1-2; TRBD1 agrees at 8 bases. The CDR3 has 14 amino acids. With V trimmed by 8 bases and J by 4 bases, 9 bases remained unmatched. Germline CDR1 reads MNHNS; CDR2 reads SASEGT. The CDR3 is CASLDRGSFYGYTF. The CDR3 coding sequence is TGTGCCAGCCTAGACAGGGGATCCTTCTATGGCTACACCTTC.